The sequence of this T cell receptor (beta chain) was determined in a study of PD-L1 blockade in urothelial cancer. TCRdb's copy holds only in-frame clones and misses some; the assay was immunoSEQ multiplex PCR. Here the sample spans approximately 83,000 clones, roughly 85% being singletons. Germline V gene sequence: CDR1 LNHDA, CDR2 SQIVND (reference sequence). With V trimmed by 8 bases and J by 1 base, 4 bases remained unmatched. This CDR3 is 14 amino acids long. Indicated time point: peripheral blood 6 weeks after treatment start. This sequence was found in a man aged 65 to 85 with urothelial cancer. This chain connects TRBV19 to TRBJ2-2, with TRBD2 matching over 7 bases. The sample in question was PBMCs, obtained around atezolizumab (anti-PD-L1) treatment. The CDR3 nucleotides read TGTGCCAGTGGGACGGGGGGGAACACCGGGGAGCTGTTTTTT. Encoded protein: CASGTGGNTGELFF.